This T cell receptor (beta chain) was captured in a study of T cell responses to AZD1222 COVID-19 vaccine. This clone was observed a single time. Data came from immunoSEQ multiplex PCR; TCRdb stores just in-frame clones and leaves some out. The table shows 95,000 to 150,000 clones, with about 91% occurring only once. CDR1 is MGHRA and CDR2 is YSYEKL in the germline V gene. Deletions cut 1 base from V and 4 bases from J, with 8 bases between. This CDR3 is built from 13 residues. The chain joins TRBV4-1 to TRBJ2-7, with D unclear. The origin of this receptor is an adult in good health. The material was peripheral blood, obtained on day 0 of AZD1222 vaccination. The DNA for the CDR3 is TGCGCCAGCAGCCAAGTTCGCTGGTACGAGCAGTACGTC. It encodes CASSQVRWYEQYV.